This TCR beta chain came from a study of post-analysis software for immune sequencing data. Overall study findings and caveats: Elevated frequency relative to controls characterized a handful of TRBV segments in patients, TRBV5-6, TRBV5-1 and TRBV20-1 among them.

The TCR beta cDNA libraries contained unique molecular identifiers. Via MiXCR, TCRdb re-called the PCR reads, giving one row per CDR3 protein. In the table there are roughly 540,000 distinct CDR3 sequences, less than 40% of which are singletons. This CDR3 has 18 amino acids. Germline V gives CDR1 SNHLY, CDR2 FYNNEI. Trimming cost V 6 bases and J 2 bases, with 20 bases left between them. As regards this clonotype: Its antigen is unknown.

The receptor was isolated from a girl aged 2-17 years with multiple sclerosis. This sequence joins TRBV2 and TRBJ2-6; maybe TRBD2 (6 bases). Sequencing input: blood. The CDR3 is CASRGGEGLPPGANVLTF. The CDR3 DNA reads TGTGCCAGCAGGGGGGGTGAGGGCCTCCCTCCTGGGGCCAACGTCCTGACTTTC. The whole variable domain, filled in from reference TRBV2 and TRBJ2-6, reads EPEVTQTPSHQVTQMGQEVILRCVPISNHLYFYWYRQILGQKVEFLVSFYNNEISEKSEIFDDQFSVERPDGSNFTLKIRSTKLEDSAMYFCASRGGEGLPPGANVLTFGAGSRLTVL.